The 5 T cell receptor beta chains below come from one sample, sequenced in a study of T cell responses to AZD1222 COVID-19 vaccine (dated by TCRdb to the early 2020s). Library preparation used the immunoSEQ multiplex PCR assay. Not all clones reach the TCRdb copy of this immuneACCESS table, which keeps in-frame sequences only. Checked studies attribute under half of the gap to unresolved V genes and leave the rest unexplained. A total of 120,000 to 150,000 clones appear in this sample, about 90% of them only once. The leading ten clones occupy approximately 4.3% of the sample. According to the study, the label for this sample's time point signals: about 28 days (+/-7) after the second vaccine dose. The sample in question was peripheral blood, obtained 28 days after the second AZD1222 dose. The receptors here all came from an adult who received the AZD1222 COVID-19 vaccine.

The rearrangement links TRBV7-9 to TRBJ1-2; a weak D match, TRBD1 (6 bases). CDR3 length: 13 amino acids. Per the germline V gene, CDR1 is SEHNR and CDR2 is FQNEAQ (reference sequence). Between the trimmed V and J ends, which lost 6 bases and 4 bases, there was a span of 12 bases. The CDR3 spells CASSLDSSYGYTF. The DNA of the CDR3 is TGTGCCAGCAGTCTGGACAGTTCCTATGGCTACACCTTC. Combining the CDR3 with reference TRBV7-9 and TRBJ1-2 gives the whole variable domain DTGVSQNPRHKITKRGQNVTFRCDPISEHNRLYWYRQTLGQGPEFLTYFQNEAQLEKSRLLSDRFSAERPKGSFSTLEIQRTEQGDSAMYLCASSLDSSYGYTFGSGTRLTVV.

CDR3 DNA: TGTGCCAGCAGTGAGGAGGGGACAGGGCCCTACGAGCAGTACTTC. Its translation: CASSEEGTGPYEQYF. V and J are TRBV6-1 and TRBJ2-7; TRBD1 matches 9 bases. The CDR3 is 15 residues long. The germline gives CDR1 MNHNS, CDR2 SASEGT. After removal of 3 bases from V and 2 bases from J, the junction contained 5 bases not matched to a gene.

The V gene is TRBV6-6, the J gene TRBJ2-3; D unresolved. Trimming removed 6 bases from V and 4 bases from J, with 11 bases in between. The length of the CDR3 is 13 residues. Germline CDR1 and CDR2: MNHNY and SVGAGI (reference sequence). Here the CDR3 DNA reads TGTGCCAGCAGCTTCCCGCCCCCAGATACGCAGTATTTT. Protein: CASSFPPPDTQYF.

About this clone: At the DNA level, this CDR3 is encoded by other sequences in the same sample as well. The CDR3 DNA follows: TGTGCCAGCAGTTTATCTGGAAACACCATATATTTT. Translated, it gives CASSLSGNTIYF. V is TRBV12-3 or TRBV12-4 and J is TRBJ1-3; D gene unclear. V was pared by 2 bases and J by 1 base, with 0 bases between. The CDR3 consists of 12 residues.

In this sample, this clone turned up once. V is TRBV29-1 and J is TRBJ2-1; either TRBD1 or TRBD2 may fit D (6 bases each). CDR1 and CDR2 from the germline V gene are SQVTM and ANQGSEA. This CDR3 is built from 14 residues. The V gene lost 7 bases and the J gene lost 5 bases, with 18 bases spanning the gap. Here the CDR3 reads CSAGRGLNNNEQFF. The CDR3 DNA follows: TGCAGCGCCGGTCGGGGGCTCAACAACAATGAGCAGTTCTTC.